The entry below describes one T cell receptor beta chain. The antigen remains undetermined. Across several immunoSEQ plates, the genomic DNA of each subset was split evenly. Sequencing used immunoSEQ multiplex PCR; TCRdb keeps in-frame clones, though not all of them. The sample yields about 1 million clones, 60% to 80% seen once. The entry originates in a study of shared clonotypes between healthy human individuals. Study-level results: The authors sampled blood alone, and tissue repertoires likely differ. Rarefaction revealed incomplete sorted-subset sequencing despite large depth.

Sequencing was done on a sample of memory CD4+ T cells sorted from blood. The subset here: CD45RA-negative fraction. This TCR was recovered from a man between 18 and 35 years old in good health.

DNA of the CDR3: TGTGCCAGCAGCCCTGGGACTAGCGGGCAAAATTACGAGCAGTACTTC. Its protein is CASSPGTSGQNYEQYF. The gene calls are TRBV5-4 and TRBJ2-7, with 12 bases fitting TRBD2. Per germline, CDR1 SGHNT and CDR2 YYREEE (reference sequence). CDR3 length: 16 residues. V dropped 4 bases and J dropped 4; count of bases not matched to a gene: 9.